This entry features one TCR beta chain sequence. Its cognate antigen is unknown. This CDR3 is built from 14 residues. The V end lost 7 bases, the J end lost 6 bases, and 18 bases lay between the germline ends. TCRdb redid the calling of the reads with MiXCR, one entry per CDR3 protein. In the table there are hundreds of thousands of distinct CDR3 sequences, approximately 31% of which are singletons. This record belongs to a study of T cell repertoires in cytomegalovirus infection. Turning to the study itself: Indicated by public TCR beta signatures were CMV infection and matching HLA type. Overall study results and limits: Individuals carrying CMV plus the relevant HLA were identified by cumulative frequency of public TCR beta families. HLA-C-restricted, CMV-specific TCR beta clonotypes were dominant ex vivo.

The receptor was derived from a human donor in good health (CMV status not recorded). Some clones in this sample may be carry-over from other donors' samples. Source material: PBMCs. V and J are TRBV12-3 or TRBV12-4 and TRBJ1-1, with a weak D call TRBD1 (5 bases). CDR3 nucleotides: TGTGCCAGCATCTTAACCGGGGGGAGGGCTGAAGCTTTCTTT. The encoded protein is CASILTGGRAEAFF.